A single TCR beta chain is shown here with its context. The antigen it binds to is not known. Per-base quality was not reported, and no clone a single base away is much larger than it. One collaborating source in Seattle enrolled patients while the patients were actively infected and followed the patients over time throughout the course of disease. The collaborating institutions used their own protocols to collect whole blood in K2EDTA tubes. For TCRbeta analysis, collaborator samples were shipped as frozen whole blood, as isolated PBMCs, or as DNA extracted from either sample type. The V end loses 0 bases and the J end loses 0 bases, and a stretch of 16 bases separates them. The CDR3 runs 18 residues from the cysteine to the phenylalanine. Solely the CDR3 DNA is kept, with 54 bases framed from the first base. Based on the germline V gene (reference sequence), the CDR1 and CDR2 sequences are SGHKS and YYEKEE.

TCRbeta CDR3 regions were amplified from genomic DNA by means of the immunoSEQ Assay, a bias-controlled multiplex PCR. The authors' pipeline ran thus. Nucleated cell counts per sample were estimated from amplification of reference gene primers within the assay. Sequence reads were collapsed and filtered to measure the absolute abundance of every unique TCRbeta CDR3 rearrangement. For each sample, productive Simpson clonality was calculated by taking the square root of Simpson's diversity index across productive rearrangements. TCRdb took over this immuneACCESS table, retaining in-frame rearrangements with V and J assigned. Such tables are incomplete; in checked studies, under half of the missing clones stem from an unresolved V gene, and the remainder is unexplained. V and J calls and clone size come straight from that table; D and trimming were deduced from the DNA. The sample table contains about 210,000 clones; only one count was recorded for 75% to 85% of them. The ten largest clonotypes hold roughly 5.1% of the sample.

This sample was taken from a study of blood T cell repertoires in COVID-19 (dated by TCRdb to the early 2020s). Describing the broader study: The collaborator samples originated in the United States, Italy and Spain and spanned the acute and convalescent phases of COVID-19. A freely available public database, intended as a resource for researchers studying the immune response to SARS-CoV-2, is where the repertoires were released. Deeply sampled blood TCRbeta repertoires from subjects exposed to, actively infected with, or recovered from COVID-19 were included in the dataset. Sample metadata almost always included a de-identified subject ID, COVID-19 status, age in years and sex. The material from the prospective study consisted of cDNA or gDNA derived from T cells, B-cell-depleted T cells, or PBMCs. HLA class I and class II types, where available, came from metadata supplied by the sample provider rather than from assay-based typing. The samples were drawn from two sources: the first 160 participants of the ongoing ImmuneRACE study, and fewer than 1,500 subjects contributed by 6 global collaborators.

Results and caveats for the whole study, not just this receptor: The quantity of clinical and demographic metadata differed by source and by participant and was supplied without curation.

The sequence came from an older woman with COVID-19, enrolled during active disease. The rearrangement joined TRBV5-5 to TRBJ1-3; TRBD1 is a possible D gene, resting on 6 matching bases. Sequenced input: peripheral blood. CDR3 region: CASSLGTGLPSSGNTIYF. The DNA reads TGTGCCAGCAGCTTGGGAACAGGGCTACCCAGCTCTGGAAACACCATATATTTT.